This T cell receptor beta chain was sequenced in a study of blood T cell repertoires in COVID-19. TCRdb's copy holds only in-frame clones and misses some; the assay was immunoSEQ multiplex PCR. The sample has some 300,000 clones, more than 70% seen once. Participant age was about 18 to 95 years, and participants resided in around 24 US areas. Germline CDR1 and CDR2: GTSNPN and SVGIG (reference sequence). This CDR3 is 13 amino acids long. Trimming removed 1 base from V and 2 bases from J, with 7 bases in between. This TCR derives from an older woman in a cohort exposed to, infected with or recovered from COVID-19 (not recorded which). This chain connects TRBV30 to TRBJ2-3; a weak D match, TRBD1 (5 bases). The sample taken for sequencing was PBMCs or T cells enriched from blood (not recorded which). Here the CDR3 reads CAWSARVTDTQYF. CDR3 coding DNA: TGTGCCTGGAGTGCCAGGGTCACAGATACGCAGTATTTT.